This T cell receptor (beta chain) derives from a study of blood T cell repertoires in COVID-19. On the study more broadly: Samples came from the United States, Italy and Spain, spanning acute and convalescent COVID-19. T cells, B-cell-depleted T cells, or PBMCs provided the cDNA or gDNA that served as material.

With 3 bases clipped from V and 4 bases from J, the junction kept 6 bases outside the gene matches. Germline CDR1 is KGHSH and CDR2 is LQKENI. The CDR3 is 15 residues long. In the original processing: It was from reference gene primer amplification that nucleated cell counts were estimated. Clones were read by immunoSEQ multiplex PCR, and TCRdb kept only the in-frame ones, dropping some. That table furnishes V, J and clone size, whereas the DNA furnished D and trimming. The sample has about 130,000 clones; about 81% are singletons. The chain employs TRBV18 and TRBJ2-5; TRBD1 aligns across 9 bases. The TCR was taken from a woman aged 45-60 years with acute or convalescent COVID-19. The sample consisted of peripheral blood. CDR3 sequence reads: CASSPGQGSRETQYF. CDR3 coding DNA: TGTGCCAGCTCACCGGGACAGGGTTCACGAGAGACCCAGTACTTC.